Listed here are 5 T cell receptor beta chains from one sample, sequenced in a study of beta chain features in type 1 diabetes. General study findings and limits: Within each of all four CD4+ subsets, Type 1 diabetes patients had TCRB CDR3s that were moderately but significantly shorter.

These receptors' antigens are unknown. The investigators reverse transcribed all of the isolated RNA, so they sequenced expressed TCRB transcripts. Profiled with immunoSEQ multiplex PCR; TCRdb holds only in-frame clones, not every one. The repertoire consists of more than 300,000 clones, with around 9.6% occurring once and the leading ten covering less than 0.65%. The sample taken for sequencing was central memory CD4+ T cells from blood. Source of these receptors: a man under 40 with type 1 diabetes.

In this sample, this clone turned up a few times. The gene calls are TRBV6-5 and TRBJ1-1, with a tentative D call TRBD1 (6 bases). V was shortened by 5 bases and J by 1 base, with 14 bases between the two germline ends. Germline assignment: CDR1 MNHEY and CDR2 SVGAGI. The CDR3 is made up of 15 amino acids. The CDR3 nucleotides read TGTGCCAGCAGTACCGGGGGCAGAGGGAACACTGAAGCTTTCTTT. It specifies CASSTGGRGNTEAFF.

CDR3 region: CASSPTPASGQETQYF. The CDR3 region has the DNA TGTGCCAGCTCACCGACTCCGGCTAGCGGGCAGGAGACCCAGTACTTC. This chain links TRBV18 with TRBJ2-5; 8 nucleotides line up with TRBD2. The CDR3 totals 16 residues. Germline CDR1 and CDR2: KGHSH and LQKENI. The V segment lost 3 bases and the J segment 5 bases; nucleotides outside the gene matches: 11.

This clone has a handful of counts. The chain is built from TRBV6-5 and TRBJ1-2; D is possibly TRBD1 (5 bases). V lost 6 bases to trimming and J lost 7 bases, with 12 bases between them. The CDR3 length is 12 residues. Germline-derived CDR1 and CDR2 are MNHEY and SVGAGI. The CDR3 loop is CASSSPQGGYTF. The CDR3 region has the DNA TGTGCCAGCAGCTCCCCCCAGGGTGGCTACACCTTC.

The chain combines TRBV7-3 with TRBJ2-2, with D tentatively TRBD1 (5 bases). V dropped 4 bases and J dropped 0 bases, with 12 bases sitting between them. The CDR3 length is 16 residues. The V gene's germline CDR1 is SGHTA and CDR2 FQGTGA. The CDR3 protein is CASSSQGAANTGELFF. DNA of the CDR3: TGTGCCAGCAGCTCCCAGGGCGCAGCGAACACCGGGGAGCTGTTTTTT.

This clone showed up just a few times. Distinct nucleotide sequences in the sample also encode this CDR3. This chain uses TRBV29-1 with TRBJ2-7, with 9 bases matching TRBD1. The V gene end was trimmed by 4 bases and the J gene end by 5 bases; junction bases not matched to a gene: 3. This CDR3 has 12 amino acids. Germline V gene lookup returns CDR1 SQVTM and CDR2 ANQGSEA. CDR3 nucleotides: TGCAGCGTTGGGACAGGGGTACACGAGCAGTACTTC. Its protein product is CSVGTGVHEQYF.